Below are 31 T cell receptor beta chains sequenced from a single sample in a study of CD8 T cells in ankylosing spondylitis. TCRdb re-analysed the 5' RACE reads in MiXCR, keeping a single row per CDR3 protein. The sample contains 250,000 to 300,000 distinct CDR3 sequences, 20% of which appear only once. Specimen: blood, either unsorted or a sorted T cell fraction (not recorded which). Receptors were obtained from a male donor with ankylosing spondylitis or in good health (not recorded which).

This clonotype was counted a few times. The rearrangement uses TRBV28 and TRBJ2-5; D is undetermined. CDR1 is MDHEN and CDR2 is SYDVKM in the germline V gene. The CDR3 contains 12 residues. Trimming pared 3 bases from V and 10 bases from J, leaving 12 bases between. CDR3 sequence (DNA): TGTGCCAGCAGTTTCCCGGCCCAACTCCAGTACTTC. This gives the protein CASSFPAQLQYF.

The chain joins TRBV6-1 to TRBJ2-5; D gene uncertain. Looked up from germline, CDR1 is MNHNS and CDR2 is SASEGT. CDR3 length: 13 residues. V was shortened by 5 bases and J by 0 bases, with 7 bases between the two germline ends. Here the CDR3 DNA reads TGTGCCAGCAGTCCTGACTACCAAGAGACCCAGTACTTC. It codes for CASSPDYQETQYF.

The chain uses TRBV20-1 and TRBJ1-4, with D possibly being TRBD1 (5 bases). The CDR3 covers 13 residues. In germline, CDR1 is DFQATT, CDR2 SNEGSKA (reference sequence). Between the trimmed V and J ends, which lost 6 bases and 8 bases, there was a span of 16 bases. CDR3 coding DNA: TGCAGTGCCCCAGGACAAACCCAAGAAAAACTGTTTTTT. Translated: CSAPGQTQEKLFF.

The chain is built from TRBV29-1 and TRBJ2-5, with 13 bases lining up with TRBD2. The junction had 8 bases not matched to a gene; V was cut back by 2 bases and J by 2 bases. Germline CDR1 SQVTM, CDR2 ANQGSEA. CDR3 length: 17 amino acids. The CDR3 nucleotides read TGCAGCGTTGAATCATGGACTAGCGGGGGAAATCAAGAGACCCAGTACTTC. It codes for CSVESWTSGGNQETQYF.

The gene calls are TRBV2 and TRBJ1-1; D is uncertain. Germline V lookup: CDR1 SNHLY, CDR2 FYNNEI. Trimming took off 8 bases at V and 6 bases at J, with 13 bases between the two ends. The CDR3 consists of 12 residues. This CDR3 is CASFRVEAEAFF. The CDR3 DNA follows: TGTGCCAGCTTCCGGGTCGAGGCTGAAGCTTTCTTT.

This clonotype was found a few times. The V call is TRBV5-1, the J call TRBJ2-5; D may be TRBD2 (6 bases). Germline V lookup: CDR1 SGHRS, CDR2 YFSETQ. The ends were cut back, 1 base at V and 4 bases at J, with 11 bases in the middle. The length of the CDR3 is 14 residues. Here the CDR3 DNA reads TGCGCCAGCAGCTTGTTGCGGGGAGGAGAGACCCAGTACTTC. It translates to CASSLLRGGETQYF.

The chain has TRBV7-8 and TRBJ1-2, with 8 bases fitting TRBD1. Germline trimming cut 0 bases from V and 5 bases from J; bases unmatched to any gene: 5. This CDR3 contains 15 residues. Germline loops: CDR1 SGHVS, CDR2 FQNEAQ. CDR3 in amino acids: CASSLAGTGLYGYTF. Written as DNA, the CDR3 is TGTGCCAGCAGCTTAGCTGGGACAGGTCTATATGGCTACACCTTC.

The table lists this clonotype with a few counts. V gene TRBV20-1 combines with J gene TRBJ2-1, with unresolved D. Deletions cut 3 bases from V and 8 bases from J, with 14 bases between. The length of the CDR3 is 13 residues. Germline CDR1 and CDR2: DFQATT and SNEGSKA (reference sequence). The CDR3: CSASQTGLDEQFF. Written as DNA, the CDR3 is TGCAGTGCTAGCCAGACTGGTCTTGATGAGCAGTTCTTC.

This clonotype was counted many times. CDR3 in amino acids: CAIGPTGNSPLHF. DNA of the CDR3: TGTGCCATCGGACCAACAGGAAATTCACCCCTCCACTTT. The chain recombines TRBV10-3 with TRBJ1-6, with D perhaps matching TRBD1 (5 bases). CDR3 length equals 13 residues. V dropped 8 bases and J dropped 7 bases, with 12 bases sitting between them. Germline loops: CDR1 ENHRY, CDR2 SYGVKD.

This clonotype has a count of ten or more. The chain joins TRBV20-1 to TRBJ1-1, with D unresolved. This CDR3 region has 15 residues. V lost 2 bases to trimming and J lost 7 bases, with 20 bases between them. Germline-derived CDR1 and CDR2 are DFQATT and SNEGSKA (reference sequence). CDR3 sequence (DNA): TGCAGTGCTAGACCGGGCCTGGGGAGGGAGAATGAAGCTTTCTTT. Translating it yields CSARPGLGRENEAFF.

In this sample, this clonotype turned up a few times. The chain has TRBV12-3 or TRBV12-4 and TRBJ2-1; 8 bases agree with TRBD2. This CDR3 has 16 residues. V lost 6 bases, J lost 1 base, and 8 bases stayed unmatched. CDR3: CASRRTGGISYNEQFF. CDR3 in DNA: TGTGCCAGCAGGCGAACGGGGGGGATATCCTACAATGAGCAGTTCTTC.

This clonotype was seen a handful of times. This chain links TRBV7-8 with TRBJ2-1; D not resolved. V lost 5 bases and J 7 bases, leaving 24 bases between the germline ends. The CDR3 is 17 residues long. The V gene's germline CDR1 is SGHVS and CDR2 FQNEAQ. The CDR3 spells CASSQAGPPVSSNEQFF. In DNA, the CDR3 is TGTGCCAGCAGCCAAGCAGGCCCCCCGGTATCTTCGAATGAGCAGTTCTTC. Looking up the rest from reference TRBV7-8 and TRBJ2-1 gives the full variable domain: GAGVSQSPRYKVAKRGQDVALRCDPISGHVSLFWYQQALGQGPEFLTYFQNEAQLDKSGLPSDRFFAERPEGSVSTLKIQRTQQEDSAVYLCASSQAGPPVSSNEQFFGPGTRLTVL.

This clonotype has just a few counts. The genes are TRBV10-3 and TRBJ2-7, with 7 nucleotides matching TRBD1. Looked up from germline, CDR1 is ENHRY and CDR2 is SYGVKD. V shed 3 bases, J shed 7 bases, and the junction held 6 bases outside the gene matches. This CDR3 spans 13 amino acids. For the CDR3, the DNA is TGTGCCATCAGTGACGGACAGGCCTTAGAGCAGTACGTC. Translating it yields CAISDGQALEQYV.

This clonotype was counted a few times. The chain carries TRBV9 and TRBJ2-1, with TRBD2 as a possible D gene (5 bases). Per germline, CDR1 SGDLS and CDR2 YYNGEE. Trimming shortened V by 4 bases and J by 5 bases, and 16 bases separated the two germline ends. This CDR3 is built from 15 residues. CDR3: CASSPLPRENNEQFF. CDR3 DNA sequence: TGTGCCAGCAGCCCTCTTCCGAGGGAGAACAATGAGCAGTTCTTC.

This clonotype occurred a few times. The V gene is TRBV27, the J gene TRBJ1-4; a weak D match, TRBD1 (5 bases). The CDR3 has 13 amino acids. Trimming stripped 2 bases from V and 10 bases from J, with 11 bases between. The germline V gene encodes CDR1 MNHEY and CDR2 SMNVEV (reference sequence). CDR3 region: CASSLGGVGKLFF. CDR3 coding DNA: TGTGCCAGCAGTTTAGGAGGGGTAGGAAAACTGTTTTTT.

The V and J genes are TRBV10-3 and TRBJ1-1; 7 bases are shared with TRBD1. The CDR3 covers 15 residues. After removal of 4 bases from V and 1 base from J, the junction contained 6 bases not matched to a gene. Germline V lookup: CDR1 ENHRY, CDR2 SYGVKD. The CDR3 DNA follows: TGTGCCATCAGTGGAGCCGGGACAGCGAACACTGAAGCTTTCTTT. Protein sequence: CAISGAGTANTEAFF.

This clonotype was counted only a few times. The CDR3 DNA follows: TGCGCCAGCAGCCAAGGTCTAGCGGGAGGGTTTTCAGAGACCCAGTACTTC. It translates to CASSQGLAGGFSETQYF. The gene calls are TRBV4-1 and TRBJ2-5; 12 nucleotides align to TRBD2. Trimming removed 1 base from V and 4 bases from J; junction bases left unmatched: 7. Looked up from germline, CDR1 is MGHRA and CDR2 is YSYEKL. The CDR3 runs to 17 residues.

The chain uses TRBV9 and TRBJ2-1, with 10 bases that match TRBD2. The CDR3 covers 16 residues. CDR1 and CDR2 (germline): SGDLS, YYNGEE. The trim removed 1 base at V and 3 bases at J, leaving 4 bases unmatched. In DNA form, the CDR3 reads TGTGCCAGCAGCGTACATCCTAGCGGGAGCTACAATGAGCAGTTCTTC. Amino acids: CASSVHPSGSYNEQFF. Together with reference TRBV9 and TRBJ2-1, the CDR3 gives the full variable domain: DSGVTQTPKHLITATGQRVTLRCSPRSGDLSVYWYQQSLDQGLQFLIQYYNGEERAKGNILERFSAQQFPDLHSELNLSSLELGDSALYFCASSVHPSGSYNEQFFGPGTRLTVL.

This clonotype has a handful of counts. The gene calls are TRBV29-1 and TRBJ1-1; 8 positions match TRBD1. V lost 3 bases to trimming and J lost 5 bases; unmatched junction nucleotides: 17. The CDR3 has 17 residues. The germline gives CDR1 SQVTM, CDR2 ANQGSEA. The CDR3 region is CSVDPTGVLSSGTEAFF. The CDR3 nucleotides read TGCAGCGTTGACCCGACAGGGGTTCTAAGTTCAGGTACTGAAGCTTTCTTT. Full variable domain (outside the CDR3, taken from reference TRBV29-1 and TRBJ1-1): SAVISQKPSRDICQRGTSLTIQCQVDSQVTMMFWYRQQPGQSLTLIATANQGSEATYESGFVIDKFPISRPNLTFSTLTVSNMSPEDSSIYLCSVDPTGVLSSGTEAFFGQGTRLTVV.

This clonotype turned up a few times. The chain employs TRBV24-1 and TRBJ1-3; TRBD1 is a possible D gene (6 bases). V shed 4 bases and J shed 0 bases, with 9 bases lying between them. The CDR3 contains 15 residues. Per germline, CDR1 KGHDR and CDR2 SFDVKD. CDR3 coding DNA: TGTGCCACCAGTGAATCGACAGGCTCTGGAAACACCATATATTTT. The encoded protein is CATSESTGSGNTIYF.

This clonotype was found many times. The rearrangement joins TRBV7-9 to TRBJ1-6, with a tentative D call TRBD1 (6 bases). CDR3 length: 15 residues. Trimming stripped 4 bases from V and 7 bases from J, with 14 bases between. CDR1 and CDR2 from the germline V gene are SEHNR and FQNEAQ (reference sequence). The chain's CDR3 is CASSSGGTPNSPLHF. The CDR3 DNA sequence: TGTGCCAGCAGCTCTGGTGGGACACCGAATTCACCCCTCCACTTT.

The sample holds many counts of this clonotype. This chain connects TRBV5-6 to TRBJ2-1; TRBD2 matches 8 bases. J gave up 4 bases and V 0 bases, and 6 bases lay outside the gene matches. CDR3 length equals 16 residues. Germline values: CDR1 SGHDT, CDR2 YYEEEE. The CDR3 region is CASSLDGGAIYNEQFF. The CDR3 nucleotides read TGTGCCAGCAGCTTGGACGGGGGGGCGATTTACAATGAGCAGTTCTTC.

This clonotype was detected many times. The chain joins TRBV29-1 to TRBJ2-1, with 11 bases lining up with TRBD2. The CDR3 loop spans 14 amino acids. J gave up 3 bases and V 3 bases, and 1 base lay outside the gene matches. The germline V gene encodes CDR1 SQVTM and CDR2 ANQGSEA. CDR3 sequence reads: CSVELAGGYNEQFF. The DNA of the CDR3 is TGCAGCGTTGAGCTAGCGGGAGGCTACAATGAGCAGTTCTTC.

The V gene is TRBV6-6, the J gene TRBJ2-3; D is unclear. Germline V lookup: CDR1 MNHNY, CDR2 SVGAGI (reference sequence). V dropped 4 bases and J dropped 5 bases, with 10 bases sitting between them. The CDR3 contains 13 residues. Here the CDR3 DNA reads TGTGCCAGCAGTTCCCATATGATAGATACGCAGTATTTT. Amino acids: CASSSHMIDTQYF.

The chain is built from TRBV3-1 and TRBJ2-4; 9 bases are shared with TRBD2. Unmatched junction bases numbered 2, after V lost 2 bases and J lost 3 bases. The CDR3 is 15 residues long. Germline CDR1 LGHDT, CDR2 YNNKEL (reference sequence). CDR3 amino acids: CASSQKREDKNIQYF. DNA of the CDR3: TGTGCCAGCAGCCAAAAGCGGGAGGACAAAAACATTCAGTACTTC.

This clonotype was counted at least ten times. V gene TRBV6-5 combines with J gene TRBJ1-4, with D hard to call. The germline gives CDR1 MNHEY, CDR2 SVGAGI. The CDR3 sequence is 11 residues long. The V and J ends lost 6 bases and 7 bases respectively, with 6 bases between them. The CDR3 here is CASRMGEKLFF. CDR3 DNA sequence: TGTGCCAGCAGGATGGGTGAAAAACTGTTTTTT.

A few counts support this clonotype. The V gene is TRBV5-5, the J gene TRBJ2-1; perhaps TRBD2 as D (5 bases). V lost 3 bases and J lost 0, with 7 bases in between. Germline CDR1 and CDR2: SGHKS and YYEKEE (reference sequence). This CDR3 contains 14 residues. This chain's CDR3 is CASSYTSSYNEQFF. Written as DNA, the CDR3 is TGTGCCAGCAGCTACACTAGCTCCTACAATGAGCAGTTCTTC.

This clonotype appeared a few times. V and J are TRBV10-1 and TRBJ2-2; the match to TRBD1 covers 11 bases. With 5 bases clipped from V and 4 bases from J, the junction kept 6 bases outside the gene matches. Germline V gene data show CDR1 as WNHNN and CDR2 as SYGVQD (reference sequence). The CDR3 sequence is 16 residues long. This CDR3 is CASSPAGTGGTGELFF. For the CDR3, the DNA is TGCGCCAGCAGTCCAGCCGGGACAGGGGGCACCGGGGAGCTGTTTTTT.

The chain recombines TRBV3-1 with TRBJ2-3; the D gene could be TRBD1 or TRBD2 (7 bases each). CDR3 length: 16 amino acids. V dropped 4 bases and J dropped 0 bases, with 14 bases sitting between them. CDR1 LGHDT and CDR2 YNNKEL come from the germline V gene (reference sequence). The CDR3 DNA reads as TGTGCCAGCAGCCGGCGACAGGGAGGGAGCACAGATACGCAGTATTTT. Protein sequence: CASSRRQGGSTDTQYF.

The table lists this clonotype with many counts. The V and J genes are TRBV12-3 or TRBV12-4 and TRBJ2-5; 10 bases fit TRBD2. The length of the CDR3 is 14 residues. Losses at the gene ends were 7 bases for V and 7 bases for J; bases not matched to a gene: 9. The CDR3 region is CASKAGGQWSTQYF. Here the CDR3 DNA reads TGTGCCAGCAAAGCGGGAGGGCAATGGTCGACCCAGTACTTC.

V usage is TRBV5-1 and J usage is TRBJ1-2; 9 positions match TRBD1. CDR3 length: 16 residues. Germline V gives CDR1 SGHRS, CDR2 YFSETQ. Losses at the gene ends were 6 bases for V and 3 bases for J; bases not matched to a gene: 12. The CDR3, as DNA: TGCGCCAGCACCACCGGGACAGGGATTTTTGACTATGGCTACACCTTC. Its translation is CASTTGTGIFDYGYTF.